This T cell receptor beta chain is from a study of T cells after yellow fever vaccination (dated 2019 in TCRdb). With respect to the entire study: Libraries from fractions with low cell numbers were prepared with the SMART-Seq v4 Ultra Low Input RNA kit. To track T-cell clones before and after primary and booster YFV17D yellow fever vaccination, bulk TCR alpha and beta repertoires were sequenced longitudinally. Two healthy male donors, one aged 18 to 29 and one aged 30 to 40 years, were included in the cohort. Blood was collected at multiple timepoints before and after primary and secondary immunization, and bulk PBMC replicates and cell subsets were isolated.

Interpreted using the paper, the treatment or condition label stands for: live attenuated yellow fever vaccine strain. At each blood-draw timepoint, two biological replicates of bulk PBMCs were obtained. A standard Ficoll-Paque protocol was used to isolate PBMCs from peripheral blood. RNA was extracted with TriZol from bulk PBMCs, CD4 and CD8 fractions, and dextramer-positive and dextramer-negative fractions. Synthesis of TCR cDNA relied on 5'RACE template switching, a step that introduced a universal primer site along with unique molecular identifiers. Priming of cDNA synthesis was performed from both the TCR alpha and TCR beta constant segments. Two PCR steps were used to amplify libraries, with sample barcodes and sequencing adapters being added in the second step. Libraries were sequenced on Illumina HiSeq 2500 (2x100 bp) or NovaSeq (2x150 bp). Under the source paper's analysis protocol: Demultiplexing of reads and collapsing into UMI consensus sequences were performed with MIGEC, and V(D)J alignment was carried out with MiXCR. Using edgeR on replicate PBMC samples, clonotypes were called vaccine-responding if FDR was below 0.01 and the log2 fold change was above 5 up to day 15. Bulk clonotypes were assigned CD4 or CD8 identity according to which sequenced CD4 or CD8 repertoire held them at higher abundance. TCRdb redid the processing of the public reads, applying fastp at Q25 and MiXCR, and retained in-frame beta chains. Each entry merges the rows of one CDR3 protein and shows their most common DNA and genes. TCRdb's processing, not the authors' own work, is the source of the V and J calls. This sample gives 300,000 to 350,000 distinct CDR3 sequences in total; about 8.3% of them show up just once. The top ten clones comprise 15% to 20% of the sample.

Points the paper makes about the study in general: The study included only two donors, which limits how far the findings can be generalized. A small fraction of clonotypes showed up in both the CD4 and CD8 compartments, probably as a result of convergent recombination. Most clones expanded after primary vaccination were re-detected after the booster (about 96% of CD4 and around 88% of CD8), suggesting broad memory maintenance. Compared with the primary T-cell response, the secondary T-cell response was weaker but faster, peaking on day 5 rather than day 15. Computational filtering was required because FACS-sorted repertoires could contain abundant contaminating clonotypes from the bulk population.

The germline ends are 18 bases apart after V is trimmed by 7 bases and J by 6 bases. The CDR3 runs 14 amino acids, cysteine and phenylalanine included. Just CDR3 DNA is preserved here, 42 bases in frame from base 1. Taken from the germline V gene, the CDR1 and CDR2 loops are SNHLY and FYNNEI. Comments on this clonotype: Its antigen is still unknown. No base qualities exist here, and no much larger clone lies one base off it.

This sequence uses TRBV2 and TRBJ1-1; no confident D gene assignment can be made. Sequencing used PBMCs, obtained approximately 47 days after the first yellow fever vaccination. The TCR sequence derives from a man aged 18-30 years who received the YFV17D yellow fever vaccine. The DNA sequence is given as TGTGCCAGCAAACGTCGGGGAGAGATCGCTGAAGCTTTCTTT. This sequence encodes CASKRRGEIAEAFF.